Listed here are 14 T cell receptor beta chains from one sample, sequenced in a study of blood T cell repertoires in COVID-19. Repertoires were generated with immunoSEQ multiplex PCR, while TCRdb's copy carries only in-frame clones and drops some. The table records over 150,000 clones, around 85% of them present only once. The specimen was peripheral blood. These receptors all stem from a man in his 70s with active or convalescent COVID-19.

The CDR3 spells CSASGGQRSYEQYF. Here the CDR3 DNA reads TGCAGTGCTAGTGGGGGACAAAGGTCCTACGAGCAGTACTTC. This chain connects TRBV20-1 to TRBJ2-7; a possible D gene is TRBD1 (6 bases). Germline CDR1 reads DFQATT; CDR2 reads SNEGSKA (reference sequence). The CDR3 loop spans 14 amino acids. Between the trimmed V and J ends, which lost 3 bases and 1 base, there was a span of 13 bases.

This chain uses TRBV4-1 with TRBJ2-3, with 7 bases lining up with TRBD2. The CDR3 extends over 14 amino acids. Trimming at V came to 6 bases and at J to 2 bases, leaving 5 bases not matched to a gene. Germline-derived CDR1 and CDR2 are MGHRA and YSYEKL. The CDR3 sequence: CASRKAGYTDTQYF. The CDR3 DNA follows: TGCGCCAGCAGAAAAGCGGGGTACACAGATACGCAGTATTTT.

The gene calls are TRBV14 and TRBJ1-4; perhaps TRBD1 as D (5 bases). Germline values: CDR1 SGHDN, CDR2 FVKESK. The V end was cut by 4 bases, the J end by 4 bases, with 13 bases between. The CDR3 runs 15 residues. The CDR3 DNA reads as TGTGCCAGCAGCCTTGCGGGACGGTTTAATGAAAAACTGTTTTTT. It translates to CASSLAGRFNEKLFF.

DNA for the CDR3: TGTGCCAGCAGTGTCCTTGAGACCCAGTACTTC. Amino acid sequence: CASSVLETQYF. The chain couples TRBV2 to TRBJ2-5; D unresolved. Trimming stripped 4 bases from V and 5 bases from J, with 5 bases between. The CDR3 loop spans 11 amino acids. Germline V gene data show CDR1 as SNHLY and CDR2 as FYNNEI.

This chain connects TRBV20-1 to TRBJ2-5, with D possibly matching TRBD2 (7 bases). The CDR3 sequence is 13 residues long. Trimming removed 3 bases from V and 6 bases from J, with 14 bases in between. Germline values: CDR1 DFQATT, CDR2 SNEGSKA (reference sequence). Here the CDR3 DNA reads TGCAGTGCTAGTAAGGGGGGGGGAAAGACCCAGTACTTC. Protein product: CSASKGGGKTQYF.

This chain uses TRBV27 with TRBJ2-2, with D possibly TRBD2 on 5 matching bases. The V gene lost 4 bases and the J gene lost 4 bases, with 13 bases spanning the gap. The germline gives CDR1 MNHEY, CDR2 SMNVEV (reference sequence). This CDR3 region has 15 residues. The CDR3 is CASSSRGGLTGELFF. CDR3 DNA: TGTGCCAGCAGTTCCCGTGGCGGGCTCACCGGGGAGCTGTTTTTT.

V and J are TRBV24-1 and TRBJ2-1, with 10 bases aligning to TRBD2. CDR1 and CDR2 from the germline V gene are KGHDR and SFDVKD. V dropped 2 bases and J dropped 1; count of bases not matched to a gene: 10. The length of the CDR3 is 19 residues. The DNA for the CDR3 is TGTGCCACCAGTGATTCCCGGATCTCTAGCGGGGGTTCCTACAATGAGCAGTTCTTC. Encoded protein: CATSDSRISSGGSYNEQFF.

This clone has just one count. V usage is TRBV7-2 and J usage is TRBJ1-2; no firm D call. CDR1 SGHTA and CDR2 FQGNSA come from the germline V gene. CDR3 length: 17 residues. The V and J ends lost 1 base and 6 bases respectively, with 21 bases between them. This chain's CDR3 is CASSLDPPAAPRNGYTF. The CDR3 DNA reads TGTGCCAGCAGCTTAGATCCCCCCGCGGCCCCTCGTAATGGCTACACCTTC.

The chain has TRBV18 and TRBJ1-5, with a weak D call TRBD1 (6 bases). Germline V gene sequence: CDR1 KGHSH, CDR2 LQKENI. The CDR3 extends over 14 amino acids. V lost 5 bases and J lost 7, with 15 bases in between. The CDR3 protein is CASSNRVGGQPQHF. The CDR3 nucleotides are TGTGCCAGCTCAAACAGGGTTGGTGGACAGCCCCAGCATTTT.

The chain joins TRBV19 to TRBJ1-2; tentative D call: TRBD1 (6 bases). The germline V and J ends were trimmed by 5 bases and 7 bases, with 11 bases remaining between them. The CDR3 runs 12 residues. Germline CDR1 and CDR2: LNHDA and SQIVND (reference sequence). As DNA, the CDR3 is TGTGCCAGTAGTCGGACAGAGACTGGCTACACCTTC. Translated, it gives CASSRTETGYTF.

The DNA of the CDR3 is TGTGCCAGCAGCCAAGATCCAGGGGGATTCGGTTCACCCCTCCACTTT. Translation gives CASSQDPGGFGSPLHF. The chain is built from TRBV3-1 (or the pseudogene TRBV3-2) and TRBJ1-6; 7 positions agree with TRBD1. The V and J ends lost 0 bases and 9 bases, in that order; junction bases with no gene match: 8. There are 16 residues in the CDR3. Germline V CDR1 and CDR2: LGHDT, YNNKEL (reference sequence).

The chain has TRBV6-5 and TRBJ1-1, with a possible D match to TRBD1 (6 bases). Trimming took off 5 bases at V and 8 bases at J, with 12 bases between the two ends. The CDR3 has 12 amino acids. In germline, CDR1 is MNHEY, CDR2 SVGAGI. The CDR3 is CASSHRTEEAFF. In nucleotides, the CDR3 is TGTGCCAGCAGTCACAGGACAGAAGAAGCTTTCTTT.

The chain has TRBV7-6 and TRBJ2-3, with 9 positions matching TRBD2. The CDR3 contains 15 residues. The germline gives CDR1 SGHVS, CDR2 FNYEAQ. Trimming at V came to 2 bases and at J to 6 bases, leaving 6 bases not matched to a gene. The CDR3 here is CASSLRAGGRDTQYF. As DNA, the CDR3 is TGTGCCAGCAGCTTAAGGGCGGGGGGGCGTGATACGCAGTATTTT.

V gene TRBV5-1 combines with J gene TRBJ2-6; D remains ambiguous. The CDR3 has 17 amino acids. Deletions cut 2 bases from V and 0 bases from J, with 12 bases between. The germline gives CDR1 SGHRS, CDR2 YFSETQ. CDR3 DNA: TGCGCCAGCAGCTTCACCTCACAGAGCTCTGGGGCCAACGTCCTGACTTTC. The encoded protein is CASSFTSQSSGANVLTF.